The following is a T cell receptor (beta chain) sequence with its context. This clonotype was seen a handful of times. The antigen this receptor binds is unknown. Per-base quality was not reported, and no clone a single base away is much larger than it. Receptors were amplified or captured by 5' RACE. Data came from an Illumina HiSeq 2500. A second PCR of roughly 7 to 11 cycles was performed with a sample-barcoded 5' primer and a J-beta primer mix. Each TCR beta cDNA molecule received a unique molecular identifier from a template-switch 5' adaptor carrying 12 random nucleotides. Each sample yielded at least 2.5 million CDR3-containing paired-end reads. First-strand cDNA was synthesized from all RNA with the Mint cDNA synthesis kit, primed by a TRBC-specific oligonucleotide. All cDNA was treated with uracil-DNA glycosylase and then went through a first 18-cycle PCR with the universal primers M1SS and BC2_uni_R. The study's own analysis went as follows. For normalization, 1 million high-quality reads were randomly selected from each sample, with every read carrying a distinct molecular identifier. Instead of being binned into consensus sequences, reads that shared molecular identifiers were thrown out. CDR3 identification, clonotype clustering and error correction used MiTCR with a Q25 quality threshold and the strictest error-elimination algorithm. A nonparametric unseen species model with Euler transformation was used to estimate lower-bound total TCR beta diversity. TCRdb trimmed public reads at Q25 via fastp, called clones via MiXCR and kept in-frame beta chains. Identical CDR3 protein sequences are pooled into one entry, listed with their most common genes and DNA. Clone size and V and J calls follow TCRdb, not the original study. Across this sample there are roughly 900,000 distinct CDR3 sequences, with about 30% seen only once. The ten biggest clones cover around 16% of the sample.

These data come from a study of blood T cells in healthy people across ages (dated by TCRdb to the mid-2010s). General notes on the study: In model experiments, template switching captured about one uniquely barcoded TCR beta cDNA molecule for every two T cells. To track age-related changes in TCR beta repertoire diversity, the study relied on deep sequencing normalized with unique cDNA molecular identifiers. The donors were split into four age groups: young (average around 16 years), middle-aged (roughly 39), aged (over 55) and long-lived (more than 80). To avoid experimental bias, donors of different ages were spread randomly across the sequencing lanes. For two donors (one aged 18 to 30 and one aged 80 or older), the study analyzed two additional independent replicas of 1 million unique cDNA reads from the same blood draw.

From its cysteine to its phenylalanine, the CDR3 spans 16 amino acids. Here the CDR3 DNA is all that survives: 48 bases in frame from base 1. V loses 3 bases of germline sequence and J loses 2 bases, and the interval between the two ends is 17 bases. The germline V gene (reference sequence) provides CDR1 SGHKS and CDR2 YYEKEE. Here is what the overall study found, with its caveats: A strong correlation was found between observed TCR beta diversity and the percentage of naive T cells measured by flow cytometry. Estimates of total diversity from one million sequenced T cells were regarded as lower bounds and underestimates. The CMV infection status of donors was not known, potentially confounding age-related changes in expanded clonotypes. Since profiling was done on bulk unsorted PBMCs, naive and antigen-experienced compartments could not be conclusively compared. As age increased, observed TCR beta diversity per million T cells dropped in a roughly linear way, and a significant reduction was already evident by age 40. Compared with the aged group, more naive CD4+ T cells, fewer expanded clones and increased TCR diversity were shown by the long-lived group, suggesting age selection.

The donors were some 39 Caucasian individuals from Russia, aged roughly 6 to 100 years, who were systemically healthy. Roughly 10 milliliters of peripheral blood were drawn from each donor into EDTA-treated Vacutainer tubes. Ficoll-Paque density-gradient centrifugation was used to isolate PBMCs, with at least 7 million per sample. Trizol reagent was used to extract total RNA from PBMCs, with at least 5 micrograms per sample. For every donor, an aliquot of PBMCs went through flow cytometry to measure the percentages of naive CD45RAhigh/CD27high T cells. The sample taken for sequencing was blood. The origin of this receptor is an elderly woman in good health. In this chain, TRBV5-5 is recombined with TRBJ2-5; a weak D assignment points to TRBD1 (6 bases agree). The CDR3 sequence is CASSSGDQGKQETQYF. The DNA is TGTGCCAGCAGCTCAGGGGATCAGGGGAAACAAGAGACCCAGTACTTC.